Following are 18 T cell receptor beta chains from one sample sequenced in a study of OX40 agonist ivuxolimab in advanced cancers. To prepare the library, the immunoSEQ multiplex PCR assay was applied. TCRdb stores this immuneACCESS table with in-frame sequences only. Part of the clones is absent; in the studies checked, under half of the shortfall reflects unresolved V genes, and no reason is known for the rest. The sample table records tens of thousands of clones; nearly 85% of these occur just once. The ten largest make up 1% to 1.5% of the sample. The input for sequencing was CD4+ or CD8+ T cells sorted from blood, taken in a trial of the OX40 agonist ivuxolimab. The receptors here all came from an adult with an advanced solid tumor such as melanoma, head and neck, liver or kidney cancer.

This clone turned up a few times. The chain uses TRBV5-5 and TRBJ2-5, with TRBD1 identical over 8 bases. This CDR3 is 13 amino acids long. Germline V gene sequence: CDR1 SGHKS, CDR2 YYEKEE (reference sequence). J lost 5 bases, V lost 5 bases, and 5 bases had no gene match. The CDR3 DNA reads as TGTGCCAGCAGGGACAGGGTTGAGGAGACCCAGTACTTC. This encodes CASRDRVEETQYF. The full variable domain, rest sourced from reference TRBV5-5 and TRBJ2-5, is DAGVTQSPTHLIKTRGQQVTLRCSPISGHKSVSWYQQVLGQGPQFIFQYYEKEERGRGNFPDRFSARQFPNYSSELNVNALLLGDSALYLCASRDRVEETQYFGPGTRLLVL.

The rearrangement uses TRBV30 and TRBJ2-5; D unresolved. Germline CDR1 is GTSNPN and CDR2 is SVGIG (reference sequence). The germline V and J ends were trimmed by 2 bases and 2 bases, with 3 bases remaining between them. CDR3 length: 11 amino acids. In DNA, the CDR3 is TGTGCCTGGAGTTTGCAAGAGACCCAGTACTTC. This translates into CAWSLQETQYF.

The rearrangement uses TRBV19 and TRBJ2-5; D perhaps matches TRBD2 (6 bases). This CDR3 has 16 residues. Germline CDR1 LNHDA, CDR2 SQIVND (reference sequence). Deletions cut 3 bases from V and 2 bases from J, with 16 bases between. DNA of the CDR3: TGTGCCAGTAGTATCGGGGGACGGGGTGGGCAAGAGACCCAGTACTTC. Translation gives CASSIGGRGGQETQYF.

CDR3 DNA sequence: TGCGCCAGCAGCTTGGCAAGTTCGGGCGCGCTCCCGGGGACCCAGTACTTC. Its protein product is CASSLASSGALPGTQYF. The gene calls are TRBV5-1 and TRBJ2-5; D ambiguous. The V gene's germline CDR1 is SGHRS and CDR2 YFSETQ. The CDR3 totals 17 residues. V lost 0 bases to trimming and J lost 7 bases, with 22 bases between them.

This chain connects TRBV19 to TRBJ2-5; D is unclear. Germline V lookup: CDR1 LNHDA, CDR2 SQIVND (reference sequence). The V and J ends lost 0 bases and 5 bases respectively, with 4 bases between them. The CDR3 sequence is 12 residues long. CDR3 DNA: TGTGCCAGTAGTATAGAAGGGGAGACCCAGTACTTC. It is translated as CASSIEGETQYF.

The chain couples TRBV5-4 to TRBJ2-3; 8 bases map to TRBD2. This CDR3 spans 16 amino acids. The germline gives CDR1 SGHNT, CDR2 YYREEE (reference sequence). V gave up 4 bases and J gave up 3 bases; unmatched junction bases: 10. The CDR3, as DNA: TGTGCCAGCAGCCTCCCGGCGGGGGGCCCAACAGATACGCAGTATTTT. It is translated as CASSLPAGGPTDTQYF.

This chain joins TRBV7-3 and TRBJ1-2, with D unresolved. V lost 2 bases to trimming and J lost 4 bases, with 11 bases between them. CDR1 is SGHTA and CDR2 is FQGTGA in the germline V gene. This CDR3 comprises 14 residues. The chain's CDR3 is CASSLLSVAYGYTF. CDR3 nucleotides: TGTGCCAGCAGCTTATTGTCAGTCGCCTATGGCTACACCTTC.

The rearrangement links TRBV7-9 to TRBJ1-4, with D perhaps matching TRBD1 (6 bases). CDR3 length: 15 amino acids. Germline V gene data show CDR1 as SEHNR and CDR2 as FQNEAQ (reference sequence). V was clipped by 3 bases and J by 5 bases, with 13 bases between them. The CDR3 reads CASSFNRVENEKLFF. The CDR3 DNA is TGTGCCAGCAGCTTCAACAGGGTGGAGAATGAAAAACTGTTTTTT. The full variable domain, its missing parts supplied by reference TRBV7-9 and TRBJ1-4, is DTGVSQNPRHKITKRGQNVTFRCDPISEHNRLYWYRQTLGQGPEFLTYFQNEAQLEKSRLLSDRFSAERPKGSFSTLEIQRTEQGDSAMYLCASSFNRVENEKLFFGSGTQLSVL.

V gene TRBV7-2 combines with J gene TRBJ1-6; D call uncertain. Germline V gives CDR1 SGHTA, CDR2 FQGNSA. With 5 bases removed from V and 6 bases from J, the gap between germline ends came to 11 bases. This CDR3 region has 14 residues. This chain's CDR3 is CASSPLRANSPLHF. CDR3 DNA: TGTGCCAGCAGCCCACTTAGGGCTAATTCACCCCTCCACTTT.

This clone was seen once. One end of the junction varies from germline; a read error may be responsible. V is TRBV9 and J is TRBJ1-2, with D possibly matching TRBD1 (6 bases). The CDR3 consists of 14 residues. Germline V gene sequence: CDR1 SGDLS, CDR2 YYNGEE. CDR3 DNA: TGTGCCAGCAGGATGGGACCATCGTCGACAGGATTATTCTTC. Its translation: CASRMGPSSTGLFF.

The chain has TRBV19 and TRBJ1-1; 10 nucleotides line up with TRBD1. The CDR3 consists of 16 residues. V shed 7 bases, J shed 5 bases, and the junction held 13 bases outside the gene matches. Germline values: CDR1 LNHDA, CDR2 SQIVND (reference sequence). The CDR3 here is CASTRPPGQGWTEAFF. In DNA, the CDR3 is TGTGCCAGTACCCGCCCCCCGGGACAGGGGTGGACTGAAGCTTTCTTT.

V and J are TRBV7-2 and TRBJ1-2; D is unresolved. Per the germline V gene, CDR1 is SGHTA and CDR2 is FQGNSA. The V gene lost 3 bases and the J gene lost 8 bases, with 19 bases spanning the gap. The CDR3 extends over 15 amino acids. The CDR3 loop reads CASSFGRSGSGGYTF. As DNA, the CDR3 is TGTGCCAGCAGCTTCGGGAGGTCGGGAAGTGGCGGCTACACCTTC.

The rearrangement joins TRBV19 to TRBJ1-4; D may be TRBD1 (5 bases). The CDR3 runs to 14 residues. Trimming removed 6 bases at V and 0 bases at J, with 8 bases between. Germline V gene data show CDR1 as LNHDA and CDR2 as SQIVND (reference sequence). The chain's CDR3 is CASSEQATNEKLFF. The CDR3, as DNA: TGTGCCAGTAGCGAACAGGCAACTAATGAAAAACTGTTTTTT.

This clone was found a few times. The rearrangement uses TRBV29-1 and TRBJ1-2, with TRBD1 as a possible D gene (5 bases). V gave up 4 bases and J gave up 5 bases, with 11 bases separating them. Germline CDR1 reads SQVTM; CDR2 reads ANQGSEA. CDR3 length: 12 residues. CDR3 nucleotides: TGCAGCGTTGGTTGGGGGGATTATGGCTACACCTTC. It is translated as CSVGWGDYGYTF.

V gene TRBV5-1 combines with J gene TRBJ1-2, with D perhaps matching TRBD1 (6 bases). Germline CDR1 is SGHRS and CDR2 is YFSETQ. This CDR3 region has 14 residues. The V end was cut by 1 base, the J end by 1 base, with 8 bases between. CDR3 coding DNA: TGCGCCAGCAGCTTGCAGGGGAATAACTATGGCTACACCTTC. Its translation: CASSLQGNNYGYTF.

J is TRBJ2-3 and V is TRBV14; 7 nucleotides align to TRBD2. The germline V gene encodes CDR1 SGHDN and CDR2 FVKESK. Trimming cost V 6 bases and J 2 bases; bases outside gene matches: 5. The CDR3 loop spans 14 amino acids. The CDR3 coding sequence is TGTGCCAGCAGAGCGGGACTGATCACAGATACGCAGTATTTT. Translation: CASRAGLITDTQYF.

V and J are TRBV7-2 and TRBJ2-2, with 8 bases fitting TRBD2. The CDR3 is 15 amino acids. The trim removed 2 bases at V and 2 bases at J, leaving 1 base unmatched. Germline lookup yields CDR1 SGHTA and CDR2 FQGNSA. CDR3 bases: TGTGCCAGCAGCTTAAGCGGGGGAAACACCGGGGAGCTGTTTTTT. Amino acid sequence: CASSLSGGNTGELFF.

This chain links TRBV27 with TRBJ2-2, with TRBD1 matching 8 bases. The CDR3 length is 18 residues. Germline V gene data show CDR1 as MNHEY and CDR2 as SMNVEV (reference sequence). After removal of 1 base from V and 5 bases from J, the junction contained 12 bases not matched to a gene. CDR3 in amino acids: CASSLFQGARLKTGELFF. The CDR3 DNA follows: TGTGCCAGCAGTTTATTCCAGGGGGCCCGGTTAAAGACCGGGGAGCTGTTTTTT.